This is a list of T cell receptor beta chains from one sample in a study of blood T cell repertoires in COVID-19. This table comes from immunoSEQ multiplex PCR, and its TCRdb copy is limited to in-frame clones, with some not included. This table holds around 210,000 clones, roughly 90% found once. Sequenced input: peripheral blood. Receptors were obtained from a woman between 70 and 85 years old with acute or convalescent COVID-19. CDR3s include the opening cysteine and the closing phenylalanine or tryptophan. Each record gives: D gene, J gene, V gene, clone size, CDR3 DNA, CDR3 protein. A D gene is named only where the DNA matches it firmly. For some rows the clone size is stated as once, few or many, or as a class when expanded; others skip it.

D gene: .
J gene: TRBJ2-7
V gene: TRBV12-3/TRBV12-4
clone size: .
CDR3 DNA: TGTGCCAGCAGCCGGGACACCACCTACGAGCAGTACTTC
CDR3 protein: CASSRDTTYEQYF

D gene: .
J gene: TRBJ2-7
V gene: TRBV14
clone size: .
CDR3 DNA: TGTGCCAGCAGCCCACAAGGGGGCGAGCAGTACTTC
CDR3 protein: CASSPQGGEQYF

D gene: .
J gene: TRBJ2-1
V gene: TRBV7-9
clone size: .
CDR3 DNA: TGTGCCAGCAGCTTAGGTCCATCCTACAATGAGCAGTTCTTC
CDR3 protein: CASSLGPSYNEQFF

D gene: TRBD1
J gene: TRBJ2-1
V gene: TRBV6-5
clone size: .
CDR3 DNA: TGTGCCAGCACTCGGGACAGGGGCTCCTACAATGAGCAGTTCTTC
CDR3 protein: CASTRDRGSYNEQFF

D gene: TRBD1
J gene: TRBJ2-1
V gene: TRBV10-3
clone size: .
CDR3 DNA: TGTGCCATCAGTTCTGACAGGGGCGGCTACAATGAGCAGTTCTTC
CDR3 protein: CAISSDRGGYNEQFF

D gene: TRBD1
J gene: TRBJ1-6
V gene: TRBV3-1/TRBV3-2
clone size: once
CDR3 DNA: TGTGCCAGCAGCCTCGGACAGGGTGAGAATTCACCCCTCCACTTT
CDR3 protein: CASSLGQGENSPLHF

D gene: .
J gene: TRBJ2-2
V gene: TRBV18
clone size: .
CDR3 DNA: TGTGCCAGCTCACCACCATCCTCCACCGGGGAGCTGTTTTTT
CDR3 protein: CASSPPSSTGELFF

D gene: .
J gene: TRBJ2-7
V gene: TRBV10-3
clone size: .
CDR3 DNA: TGTGCCATCAGTGCCGGGGACTACGAGCAGTACTTC
CDR3 protein: CAISAGDYEQYF

D gene: .
J gene: TRBJ1-5
V gene: TRBV19
clone size: .
CDR3 DNA: TGTGCCAGTAGTCGCCGGGAGAGCAATCAGCCCCAGCATTTT
CDR3 protein: CASSRRESNQPQHF

D gene: .
J gene: TRBJ2-5
V gene: TRBV5-1
clone size: .
CDR3 DNA: TGCGCCAGCAGCACAACAGGAATCTCGAAAGAGACCCAGTACTTC
CDR3 protein: CASSTTGISKETQYF

D gene: .
J gene: TRBJ1-2
V gene: TRBV28
clone size: .
CDR3 DNA: TGTGCCAGCAGTTTTAGGGGGAGTTTGGGCTACACCTTC
CDR3 protein: CASSFRGSLGYTF

D gene: .
J gene: TRBJ1-3
V gene: TRBV6-1
clone size: .
CDR3 DNA: TGTGCCAGCAGTGACCCCAGCGGTGGAAACACCATATATTTT
CDR3 protein: CASSDPSGGNTIYF

D gene: TRBD2
J gene: TRBJ2-7
V gene: TRBV28
clone size: .
CDR3 DNA: TGTGCCAGCAGTAGTCCGCAGCTAGCGGAGATTTACTACGAGCAGTACTTC
CDR3 protein: CASSSPQLAEIYYEQYF

D gene: TRBD2
J gene: TRBJ2-7
V gene: TRBV6-5
clone size: .
CDR3 DNA: TGTGCCAGCAGTCGCCTAGCGGGGAGCTCCTACGAGCAGTACTTC
CDR3 protein: CASSRLAGSSYEQYF

D gene: TRBD1
J gene: TRBJ2-7
V gene: TRBV5-1
clone size: .
CDR3 DNA: TGCGCCAGCAGGGAGGGGACAGGCCGGGGGTCCTACGAGCAGTACTTC
CDR3 protein: CASREGTGRGSYEQYF

D gene: TRBD1
J gene: TRBJ2-7
V gene: TRBV28
clone size: once
CDR3 DNA: TGTGCCAGCACTCGGGACAGGGTAATACGGGAGCAGTACTTC
CDR3 protein: CASTRDRVIREQYF

D gene: .
J gene: TRBJ1-6
V gene: TRBV19
clone size: .
CDR3 DNA: TGTGCCAGTAGTATAGATCGGGGGGCACGTAATTCACCCCTCCACTTT
CDR3 protein: CASSIDRGARNSPLHF

D gene: .
J gene: TRBJ2-4
V gene: TRBV2
clone size: once
CDR3 DNA: TGTGCCAGCAGTGAAATTGGCCAAAACATTCAGTACTTC
CDR3 protein: CASSEIGQNIQYF

D gene: TRBD2
J gene: TRBJ2-7
V gene: TRBV19
clone size: .
CDR3 DNA: TGTGCCAGTAGTACAACCGGGACTAGGTTCTACGAGCAGTACTTC
CDR3 protein: CASSTTGTRFYEQYF

D gene: TRBD2
J gene: TRBJ2-7
V gene: TRBV27
clone size: .
CDR3 DNA: TGTGCCAGCAGTTTATCCGCGGGGGGCCCCTACGAGCAGTACTTC
CDR3 protein: CASSLSAGGPYEQYF

D gene: TRBD1
J gene: TRBJ1-4
V gene: TRBV4-2
clone size: once
CDR3 DNA: TGTGCCAGCAGCCAAGGTCCGGGACAGGGGTTCAACGAAAAACTGTTTTTT
CDR3 protein: CASSQGPGQGFNEKLFF

D gene: .
J gene: TRBJ2-3
V gene: TRBV6-4
clone size: .
CDR3 DNA: TGTGCCAGCAGTGATCAGTGGGGGACAAGAAGCACAGATACGCAGTATTTT
CDR3 protein: CASSDQWGTRSTDTQYF

D gene: .
J gene: TRBJ1-2
V gene: TRBV7-2
clone size: .
CDR3 DNA: TGTGCCAGCAGCTTAGGGACACCCTATGGCTACACCTTC
CDR3 protein: CASSLGTPYGYTF

D gene: .
J gene: TRBJ2-5
V gene: TRBV5-5
clone size: .
CDR3 DNA: TGTGCCAGCAGCTTGGCTGGATTAGCCGGGGGCCAAGAGACCCAGTACTTC
CDR3 protein: CASSLAGLAGGQETQYF

D gene: TRBD1
J gene: TRBJ2-7
V gene: TRBV28
clone size: .
CDR3 DNA: TGTGCCAGCAGTCCCGACAGGGGGCGTAGGGAGCAGTACTTC
CDR3 protein: CASSPDRGRREQYF

D gene: .
J gene: TRBJ2-3
V gene: TRBV6-5
clone size: .
CDR3 DNA: TGTGCCAGCAGTTACGCGGAAAGCACAGATACGCAGTATTTT
CDR3 protein: CASSYAESTDTQYF

D gene: .
J gene: TRBJ2-5
V gene: TRBV11-1
clone size: .
CDR3 DNA: TGTGCCAGCAGCTTCCGCGTGGGGGGGGGCGAAGAGACCCAGTACTTC
CDR3 protein: CASSFRVGGGEETQYF

D gene: TRBD1
J gene: TRBJ1-3
V gene: TRBV10-3
clone size: .
CDR3 DNA: TGTGCCATCAGGGGGGACAGGACCTCCTCTGGAAACACCATATATTTT
CDR3 protein: CAIRGDRTSSGNTIYF

D gene: .
J gene: TRBJ1-3
V gene: TRBV12-3/TRBV12-4
clone size: .
CDR3 DNA: TGTGCCAGCAGTCGGGAAGGTTCCACCATATATTTT
CDR3 protein: CASSREGSTIYF

D gene: TRBD2
J gene: TRBJ2-1
V gene: TRBV19
clone size: .
CDR3 DNA: TGTGCCAGTAGATATCTAGCGGGGGGTCCCTACAATGAGCAGTTCTTC
CDR3 protein: CASRYLAGGPYNEQFF

D gene: TRBD2
J gene: TRBJ2-7
V gene: TRBV5-4
clone size: .
CDR3 DNA: TGTGCCAGCAGCTTCCCATCGGGGGGGAACGAGCAGTACTTC
CDR3 protein: CASSFPSGGNEQYF

D gene: TRBD1
J gene: TRBJ1-2
V gene: TRBV5-5
clone size: .
CDR3 DNA: TGTGCCAGCAGCTTCTACCGGGACAGGGTCTATGGCTACACCTTC
CDR3 protein: CASSFYRDRVYGYTF

D gene: .
J gene: TRBJ1-1
V gene: TRBV4-1
clone size: .
CDR3 DNA: TGCGCCAGCAGCCAAGATTTGAGCCCTTACACTGAAGCTTTCTTT
CDR3 protein: CASSQDLSPYTEAFF

D gene: .
J gene: TRBJ1-5
V gene: TRBV18
clone size: .
CDR3 DNA: TGTGCCAGCTCACTCAGGGAAGAGCAGCCCCAGCATTTT
CDR3 protein: CASSLREEQPQHF

D gene: TRBD1
J gene: TRBJ1-6
V gene: TRBV19
clone size: .
CDR3 DNA: TGTGCCAGTCGACACAGGGGAAAAGATTCACCCCTCCACTTT
CDR3 protein: CASRHRGKDSPLHF

D gene: TRBD2
J gene: TRBJ2-7
V gene: TRBV29-1
clone size: .
CDR3 DNA: TGCAGCGTTGCCTTCAGCGGGGCTCCTTCCTACGAGCAGTACTTC
CDR3 protein: CSVAFSGAPSYEQYF

D gene: TRBD2
J gene: TRBJ2-5
V gene: TRBV6-1
clone size: once
CDR3 DNA: TGTGCCAGCAGTGAAGCACTAGCGGGGGGGCAAGAGACCCAGTACTTC
CDR3 protein: CASSEALAGGQETQYF

D gene: .
J gene: TRBJ1-2
V gene: TRBV18
clone size: .
CDR3 DNA: TGTGCCAGCTCACCGGGACAAATCCTCTATGGCTACACCTTC
CDR3 protein: CASSPGQILYGYTF

D gene: TRBD1
J gene: TRBJ1-1
V gene: TRBV3-1/TRBV3-2
clone size: .
CDR3 DNA: TGTGCCAGCAGCCATGCGACAGGGGAAGAAGCTTTCTTT
CDR3 protein: CASSHATGEEAFF

D gene: TRBD1
J gene: TRBJ1-3
V gene: TRBV5-4
clone size: .
CDR3 DNA: TGTGCCAGCAGCTTGGAAAAGGGGGCTTCTGGAAACACCATATATTTT
CDR3 protein: CASSLEKGASGNTIYF

D gene: .
J gene: TRBJ1-2
V gene: TRBV19
clone size: .
CDR3 DNA: TGTGCCAGTAGTCCGACAGGAGTCTATGGCTACACCTTC
CDR3 protein: CASSPTGVYGYTF

D gene: .
J gene: TRBJ1-1
V gene: TRBV7-9
clone size: .
CDR3 DNA: TGTGCCAGCAGCCCAGAGAAGTCCCGGGGGGAAGCTTTCTTT
CDR3 protein: CASSPEKSRGEAFF

D gene: .
J gene: TRBJ1-3
V gene: TRBV9
clone size: .
CDR3 DNA: TGTGCCAGCAGCGTGACAACGCTTGAAGCTGGAAACACCATATATTTT
CDR3 protein: CASSVTTLEAGNTIYF

D gene: TRBD2
J gene: TRBJ2-1
V gene: TRBV24-1
clone size: .
CDR3 DNA: TGTGCCACCAGTGATAGGGGAGGGGCCTACAATGAGCAGTTCTTC
CDR3 protein: CATSDRGGAYNEQFF

D gene: .
J gene: TRBJ1-5
V gene: TRBV6-5
clone size: once
CDR3 DNA: TGTGCCAGCAGGGCCGACAGGACCCGCAATCAGCCCCAGCATTTT
CDR3 protein: CASRADRTRNQPQHF

D gene: .
J gene: TRBJ1-1
V gene: TRBV7-9
clone size: few
CDR3 DNA: TGTGCCAGCAGCTCCGAGAGGGATTTCGCTGAAGCTTTCTTT
CDR3 protein: CASSSERDFAEAFF

D gene: TRBD2
J gene: TRBJ2-7
V gene: TRBV5-1
clone size: .
CDR3 DNA: TGCGCCAGCAGCCCACAGACTAGCGGGACCACCTACGAGCAGTACTTC
CDR3 protein: CASSPQTSGTTYEQYF

D gene: TRBD2
J gene: TRBJ2-7
V gene: TRBV3-1/TRBV3-2
clone size: .
CDR3 DNA: TGTGCCAGCAGCCAAGGACTAGCGGGAGGTCCCTACGAGCAGTACTTC
CDR3 protein: CASSQGLAGGPYEQYF

D gene: TRBD2
J gene: TRBJ2-7
V gene: TRBV10-2
clone size: .
CDR3 DNA: TGCGCCAGCAGTAAGGGGACTAGCGGCTACGAGCAGTACTTC
CDR3 protein: CASSKGTSGYEQYF

D gene: .
J gene: TRBJ2-2
V gene: TRBV5-1
clone size: .
CDR3 DNA: TGCGCCAGCAGTGGGGGGAACGCGAACACCGGGGAGCTGTTTTTT
CDR3 protein: CASSGGNANTGELFF